Following are 29 T cell receptor beta chains from one sample sequenced in a study of beta chain features in type 1 diabetes. The authors reverse transcribed all of the isolated RNA, so sequencing captured expressed TCRB transcripts. Some clones are missing from TCRdb's copy, which holds only in-frame ones; the method was immunoSEQ multiplex PCR. The sample lists roughly 450,000 clones; roughly 13% were seen once. The source material was naive CD4+ T cells from blood. The receptors originated from a man aged 25-40 years in good health.

V usage is TRBV30 and J usage is TRBJ1-5; possible D gene TRBD1, 5 bases. V was shortened by 7 bases and J by 3 bases, with 13 bases between the two germline ends. Per germline, CDR1 GTSNPN and CDR2 SVGIG (reference sequence). The length of the CDR3 is 13 residues. CDR3 DNA: TGTGCCTTAGGGGAAACCCTCAATCAGCCCCAGCATTTT. Translated, it gives CALGETLNQPQHF.

This clone turned up a few times. V and J are TRBV4-3 and TRBJ2-7; D gene ambiguous. The CDR3 length is 13 residues. V was trimmed by 0 bases and J by 6 bases, leaving 9 bases between them. Germline V gives CDR1 LGHNA, CDR2 YSLEER. Here the CDR3 DNA reads TGCGCCAGCAGCCAAGATTACGTTGCCGAGCAGTACTTC. This codes for CASSQDYVAEQYF.

CDR3 residues: CASSLTTGRAGPGELFF. CDR3 bases: TGCGCCAGCAGCCTAACGACAGGCAGGGCGGGGCCCGGGGAGCTGTTTTTT. This chain uses TRBV4-3 with TRBJ2-2; the D gene could be TRBD1 or TRBD2 (6 bases each). The CDR3 is 17 amino acids. The ends were cut back, 4 bases at V and 6 bases at J, with 21 bases in the middle. The germline V gene has CDR1 LGHNA and CDR2 YSLEER.

This clone turned up a few times. This chain links TRBV15 with TRBJ2-2; D possibly corresponds to TRBD1 (6 bases). The CDR3 spans 14 residues. Per germline, CDR1 LNHNV and CDR2 YYDKDF (reference sequence). V was pared by 3 bases and J by 6 bases, with 11 bases between. The CDR3 here is CATSSTTGPGELFF. The CDR3 DNA sequence: TGTGCCACCAGCAGTACGACAGGACCCGGGGAGCTGTTTTTT.

This clone was counted a few times. The V call is TRBV20-1, the J call TRBJ2-7, with D uncertain. V lost 1 base and J lost 4, with 5 bases in between. The CDR3 contains 11 residues. Germline V gene lookup returns CDR1 DFQATT and CDR2 SNEGSKA (reference sequence). CDR3 bases: TGCAGTGCTAGAGGCCCGTACGAGCAGTACGTC. Protein product: CSARGPYEQYV.

The V call is TRBV7-2, the J call TRBJ2-1, with 9 bases matching TRBD1. The CDR3 has 17 residues. Germline V gene lookup returns CDR1 SGHTA and CDR2 FQGNSA. J was trimmed by 4 bases and V by 2 bases; bases with no gene match: 9. This CDR3 reads CASSLPTGQGQYNEQFF. CDR3 sequence (DNA): TGTGCCAGCAGCTTACCTACGGGACAGGGCCAATACAATGAGCAGTTCTTC.

With respect to this clone: At the DNA level, this CDR3 is encoded by other sequences in the same sample as well. The chain employs TRBV9 and TRBJ2-5; a possible D gene is TRBD2 (5 bases). Per the germline V gene, CDR1 is SGDLS and CDR2 is YYNGEE. The CDR3 totals 13 residues. Trimming cost V 0 bases and J 2 bases, with 5 bases left between them. In DNA form, the CDR3 reads TGTGCCAGCAGCGTAGGGAGGCAAGAGACCCAGTACTTC. It is translated as CASSVGRQETQYF.

This clone was seen more than once but under ten times. This rearrangement joins TRBV7-9 to TRBJ2-2; maybe TRBD2 (5 bases). V gave up 4 bases and J gave up 2 bases, with 8 bases separating them. Germline CDR1 and CDR2: SEHNR and FQNEAQ (reference sequence). CDR3 length: 14 residues. CDR3 nucleotide sequence: TGTGCCAGCAGCTCCGGGGTCAACACCGGGGAGCTGTTTTTT. Protein product: CASSSGVNTGELFF.

The table lists this clone with a few counts. J is TRBJ2-2 and V is TRBV9; D remains ambiguous. CDR1 is SGDLS, CDR2 YYNGEE, per germline. This CDR3 region has 14 residues. V lost 4 bases to trimming and J lost 8 bases, with 15 bases between them. The CDR3: CASSPRPYNGELFF. The CDR3 DNA sequence: TGTGCCAGCAGCCCCCGTCCCTATAATGGGGAGCTGTTTTTT.

The V and J genes are TRBV29-1 and TRBJ2-7; tentatively, D is TRBD1 or TRBD2 (5 bases each). V dropped 7 bases and J dropped 1 base, with 17 bases sitting between them. Germline V gives CDR1 SQVTM, CDR2 ANQGSEA. The CDR3 consists of 14 residues. This CDR3 is CSGGLGTGSYEQYF. CDR3 nucleotides: TGCAGCGGTGGCCTGGGGACGGGATCCTACGAGCAGTACTTC.

This clone was counted a few times. This rearrangement joins TRBV14 to TRBJ2-5, with a possible D match to TRBD1 (6 bases). CDR1 is SGHDN and CDR2 is FVKESK in the germline V gene. CDR3 length: 15 amino acids. V shed 4 bases and J shed 7 bases, with 19 bases lying between them. Here the CDR3 DNA reads TGTGCCAGCAGCCCCGGACAGTTGGTTGGAGGGACCCAGTACTTC. This encodes CASSPGQLVGGTQYF.

The chain is built from TRBV30 and TRBJ2-7, with 7 bases matching TRBD2. The CDR3 loop spans 12 amino acids. Germline CDR1 GTSNPN, CDR2 SVGIG (reference sequence). Germline trimming cut 2 bases from V and 12 bases from J; bases unmatched to any gene: 10. The CDR3 DNA is TGTGCCTGGAGTCCCCGTCGGGGGGTTATGTACGTC. Protein sequence: CAWSPRRGVMYV.

The chain has TRBV5-1 and TRBJ2-7; a weak D match, TRBD1 (5 bases). The germline gives CDR1 SGHRS, CDR2 YFSETQ. This CDR3 region has 14 residues. The V gene lost 0 bases and the J gene lost 2 bases, with 9 bases spanning the gap. The CDR3 sequence is CASSLGPDTYEQYF. The CDR3 DNA follows: TGCGCCAGCAGCTTGGGTCCGGACACCTACGAGCAGTACTTC.

The rearrangement joins TRBV9 to TRBJ2-7; D unresolved. The CDR3 spans 15 residues. V lost 4 bases, J lost 1 base, and 15 bases lay in between. Germline V gene sequence: CDR1 SGDLS, CDR2 YYNGEE. The CDR3: CASSTSLAESYEQYF. DNA for the CDR3: TGTGCCAGCAGCACGAGTCTGGCCGAGTCCTACGAGCAGTACTTC.

The chain combines TRBV23-1 with TRBJ2-7; D is possibly TRBD1 or TRBD2 (5 bases each). TRBV23-1 is an ORF, and what it does is uncertain. Trimming took off 0 bases at V and 5 bases at J, with 8 bases between the two ends. The CDR3 extends over 13 amino acids. The CDR3 region has the DNA TGCGCCAGCAGTCAATCGATGGGGGACGAGCAGTACTTC. It is translated as CASSQSMGDEQYF.

The table lists this clone with a few counts. The rearrangement uses TRBV30 and TRBJ1-3; maybe TRBD1 (5 bases). The germline V and J ends were trimmed by 2 bases and 0 bases, with 8 bases remaining between them. The length of the CDR3 is 14 residues. From germline, CDR1 is GTSNPN and CDR2 SVGIG (reference sequence). In DNA form, the CDR3 reads TGTGCCTGGAGTCCAGGGATCTCTGGAAACACCATATATTTT. Translating it yields CAWSPGISGNTIYF.

This clone was counted a few times. The chain links TRBV23-1 to TRBJ2-2, with 7 bases lining up with TRBD1. TRBV23-1 is an ORF; its function is uncertain. There are 17 residues in the CDR3. V lost 5 bases, J lost 1 base, and 10 bases stayed unmatched. The CDR3 spells CASSKPWGTENTGELFF. DNA for the CDR3: TGCGCCAGCAGTAAACCCTGGGGGACAGAGAACACCGGGGAGCTGTTTTTT.

The V call is TRBV21-1, the J call TRBJ2-7; TRBD1 is taken as the D call from the table, unchecked against the DNA. TRBV21-1 is marked as a pseudogene. The CDR3 contains 14 residues. Here the CDR3 reads CASSKGRGRREQYV. CDR3 bases: TGTGCCAGCAGCAAAGGCAGGGGGCGCCGTGAGCAGTACGTC.

V usage is TRBV10-3 and J usage is TRBJ2-3; D is undetermined. Germline assignment: CDR1 ENHRY and CDR2 SYGVKD. V lost 4 bases, J lost 1 base, and 6 bases lay in between. This CDR3 comprises 13 residues. The CDR3 loop is CAISGVGTDTQYF. CDR3 sequence (DNA): TGTGCCATCAGTGGCGTCGGCACAGATACGCAGTATTTT.

This clone was detected only a few times. V gene TRBV29-1 combines with J gene TRBJ2-1, with no clear D. Trimming removed 3 bases at V and 0 bases at J, with 12 bases between. Per the germline V gene, CDR1 is SQVTM and CDR2 is ANQGSEA. The CDR3 length is 15 residues. CDR3 coding DNA: TGCAGCGTTGAGGGGTTGCCAAGCTCCTACAATGAGCAGTTCTTC. It specifies CSVEGLPSSYNEQFF.

The V and J genes are TRBV9 and TRBJ2-7; 11 bases are a match to TRBD2. CDR3 size: 18 residues. With 4 bases clipped from V and 3 bases from J, the junction kept 15 bases outside the gene matches. Per germline, CDR1 SGDLS and CDR2 YYNGEE. The CDR3: CASSSRLRLAGYYYEQYV. The CDR3 DNA reads as TGTGCCAGCAGCTCACGCCTTAGACTAGCGGGATACTACTACGAGCAGTACGTC.

This clone was counted only a few times. This sequence joins TRBV5-1 and TRBJ1-1, with a tentative D call TRBD1 (6 bases). Trimming cost V 2 bases and J 4 bases, with 15 bases left between them. This CDR3 contains 15 residues. Germline-derived CDR1 and CDR2 are SGHRS and YFSETQ. The chain's CDR3 is CASSFTAGAGTEAFF. The DNA for the CDR3 is TGCGCCAGCAGCTTCACAGCGGGGGCGGGCACTGAAGCTTTCTTT.

The J gene is TRBJ1-1, the V gene TRBV29-1; D gene uncertain. Trimming removed 5 bases at V and 1 base at J, with 17 bases between. Germline V CDR1 and CDR2: SQVTM, ANQGSEA. This CDR3 is built from 15 residues. CDR3 loop: CSVLVLAGRNTEAFF. The CDR3 DNA reads TGCAGCGTTCTGGTTCTGGCAGGCAGGAACACTGAAGCTTTCTTT.

The genes are TRBV4-3 and TRBJ2-6, with 9 nucleotides matching TRBD2. This CDR3 is 17 amino acids long. Per germline, CDR1 LGHNA and CDR2 YSLEER. V was clipped by 1 base and J by 3 bases; unmatched bases: 4. The CDR3 here is CASSQGVAGVGANVLTF. The CDR3 nucleotides read TGCGCCAGCAGCCAAGGGGTAGCGGGAGTTGGGGCCAACGTCCTGACTTTC.

The table lists this clone with a few counts. CDR3 amino acids: CASSVTGALNQPQHF. The CDR3 nucleotides read TGTGCCAGCAGCGTCACAGGGGCCCTAAATCAGCCCCAGCATTTT. The chain couples TRBV9 to TRBJ1-5, with 7 bases matching TRBD1. Losses at the gene ends were 2 bases for V and 4 bases for J; bases not matched to a gene: 6. This CDR3 has 15 amino acids. CDR1 and CDR2 from the germline V gene are SGDLS and YYNGEE.

CDR3 in DNA: TGTGCCAGCAGCTTAGCCGGGACTCCGAGCTCCTACAATGAGCAGTTCTTC. Translating it yields CASSLAGTPSSYNEQFF. This chain joins TRBV7-8 and TRBJ2-1; D might be TRBD2 (6 bases). This CDR3 contains 17 residues. CDR1 is SGHVS, CDR2 FQNEAQ, per germline. The V end was cut by 0 bases, the J end by 0 bases, with 12 bases between.

The rearrangement uses TRBV18 and TRBJ2-7, with D perhaps TRBD1 (6 bases). Germline assignment: CDR1 KGHSH and CDR2 LQKENI. The CDR3 is 13 residues long. Trimming stripped 2 bases from V and 4 bases from J, with 9 bases between. The CDR3 region is CASSPEDSYEQYF. The CDR3 coding sequence is TGTGCCAGCTCACCAGAGGACAGTTACGAGCAGTACTTC.

This clone has just a few counts. V is TRBV25-1 and J is TRBJ2-3, with D maybe TRBD2 (5 bases). V gave up 3 bases and J gave up 0 bases, with 16 bases separating them. Germline-derived CDR1 and CDR2 are MGHDK and SYGVNS. The CDR3 totals 17 residues. CDR3 nucleotide sequence: TGTGCCAGCAGTGACTTTTCGGGGATACCTAGCACAGATACGCAGTATTTT. Protein sequence: CASSDFSGIPSTDTQYF.

This clone was observed a handful of times. The chain has TRBV9 and TRBJ2-7; 11 bases fit TRBD2. This CDR3 has 15 residues. Germline CDR1 is SGDLS and CDR2 is YYNGEE. Trimming removed 1 base from V and 2 bases from J; junction bases left unmatched: 2. CDR3 nucleotides: TGTGCCAGCAGCGTAAGACTAGCGGGGACCTACGAGCAGTACGTC. Its protein is CASSVRLAGTYEQYV.